At least ten counts were recorded for the clone carrying this T cell receptor beta chain. Antigen unknown. The data are from a study of response to subunit inactivated influenza vaccine. Germline lookup yields CDR1 KGHSH and CDR2 LQKENI. This CDR3 comprises 16 residues. Trimming cost V 5 bases and J 0 bases; bases outside gene matches: 5. General study points: The authors put forward the suggestion that each seasonal influenza vaccination may bring in only a limited number of new T cells.

TCRdb reprocessed the RT-PCR reads via MiXCR and lists one record per CDR3 protein. Here the sample spans 500,000 to 750,000 distinct CDR3 sequences, around 13% being singletons. This chain uses TRBV18 with TRBJ2-2; 8 bases fit TRBD1. The input for sequencing was PBMCs from blood, taken approximately 13 days after vaccination. The TCR originated in a man aged 50-59 years who received an inactivated influenza vaccine. The CDR3 sequence: CASSRGQGTNTGELFF. CDR3 nucleotides: TGTGCCAGCTCAAGAGGACAGGGAACGAACACCGGGGAGCTGTTTTTT.